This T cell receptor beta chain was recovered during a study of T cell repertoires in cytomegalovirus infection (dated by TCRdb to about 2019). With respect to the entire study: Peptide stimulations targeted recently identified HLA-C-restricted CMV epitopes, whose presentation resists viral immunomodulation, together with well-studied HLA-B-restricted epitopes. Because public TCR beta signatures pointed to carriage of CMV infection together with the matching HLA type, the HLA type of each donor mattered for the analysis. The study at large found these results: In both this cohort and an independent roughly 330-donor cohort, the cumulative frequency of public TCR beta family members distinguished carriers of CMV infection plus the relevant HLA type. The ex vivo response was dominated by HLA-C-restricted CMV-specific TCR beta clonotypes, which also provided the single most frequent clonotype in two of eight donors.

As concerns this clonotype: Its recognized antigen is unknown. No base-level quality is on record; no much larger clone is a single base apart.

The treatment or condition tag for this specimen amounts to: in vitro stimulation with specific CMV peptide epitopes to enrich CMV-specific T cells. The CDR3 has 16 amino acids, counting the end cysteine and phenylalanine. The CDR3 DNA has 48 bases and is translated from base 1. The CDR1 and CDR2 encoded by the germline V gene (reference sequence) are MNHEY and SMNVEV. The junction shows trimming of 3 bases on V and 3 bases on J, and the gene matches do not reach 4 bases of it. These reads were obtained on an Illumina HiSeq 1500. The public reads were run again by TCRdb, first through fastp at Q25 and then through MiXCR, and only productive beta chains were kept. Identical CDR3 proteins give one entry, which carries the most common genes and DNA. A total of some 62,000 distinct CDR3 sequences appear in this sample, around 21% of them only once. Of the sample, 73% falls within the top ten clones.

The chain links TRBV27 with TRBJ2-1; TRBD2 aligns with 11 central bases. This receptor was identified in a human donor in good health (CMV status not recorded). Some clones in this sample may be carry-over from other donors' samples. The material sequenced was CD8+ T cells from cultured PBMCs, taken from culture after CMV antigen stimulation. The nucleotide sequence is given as TGTGCCAGCAGTTTCTCCACTAGCGGGGGCTACAATGAGCAGTTCTTC. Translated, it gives CASSFSTSGGYNEQFF.